Below are 20 T cell receptor beta chains sequenced from a single sample in a study of regulatory dendritic cells for organ transplantation. Sequencing was performed with immunoSEQ multiplex PCR; in TCRdb, only in-frame clones are kept and a portion is missing. The sample includes fewer than 25,000 clones, roughly 87% seen only once; the top ten take approximately 0.25%. Sorted subsets were CFSE-labeled and cultured roughly 5 days with allogeneic dendritic cells. Antigens of these TCRs are unknown. Sequenced input: naive CD4+ T cells from blood cultured with dendritic cells. Indicated subset: CD45RA+ naive T cells. These receptor sequences come from a human donor in good health.

This chain uses TRBV9 with TRBJ2-2; 7 nucleotides agree with TRBD2. Germline V gene data show CDR1 as SGDLS and CDR2 as YYNGEE. V trimming: 1 base; J trimming: 0 bases; junction bases outside the gene matches: 6. The CDR3 is made up of 17 amino acids. The CDR3 sequence: CASSVTPSGTNTGELFF. CDR3 bases: TGTGCCAGCAGCGTAACTCCTAGCGGAACGAACACCGGGGAGCTGTTTTTT.

This chain joins TRBV19 and TRBJ2-3, with TRBD2 identical over 15 bases. This CDR3 comprises 17 residues. Germline CDR1 is LNHDA and CDR2 is SQIVND (reference sequence). Trimming at V came to 6 bases and at J to 2 bases, leaving 6 bases not matched to a gene. CDR3 protein: CASRGLAGGRLTDTQYF. The CDR3 nucleotides read TGTGCCAGTAGGGGACTAGCGGGGGGCCGTCTCACAGATACGCAGTATTTT.

The chain couples TRBV30 to TRBJ2-5; D unclear. The CDR3 extends over 11 amino acids. Germline V CDR1 and CDR2: GTSNPN, SVGIG (reference sequence). The CDR3 reads CARGVRETQYF. The DNA of the CDR3 is TGTGCGCGTGGTGTTCGGGAGACCCAGTACTTC.

The chain uses TRBV19 and TRBJ1-5; a weak D match, TRBD1 (5 bases). The CDR3 is made up of 18 amino acids. CDR1 is LNHDA, CDR2 SQIVND, per germline (reference sequence). V dropped 4 bases and J dropped 4 bases, with 23 bases sitting between them. CDR3 coding DNA: TGTGCCAGTAGTAGGGGGTTGGGCCCTACTGGAGGGAATCAGCCCCAGCATTTT. This translates into CASSRGLGPTGGNQPQHF.

The DNA of the CDR3 is TGTGCCATCAGTGAACGGGCCGGGAGGTGGGGCTACACCTTC. Translation gives CAISERAGRWGYTF. The chain is built from TRBV10-3 and TRBJ1-2; no reliable D call. Looked up from germline, CDR1 is ENHRY and CDR2 is SYGVKD. The CDR3 is 14 residues long. V was cut by 3 bases and J by 8 bases, with 16 bases left in between.

The V call is TRBV6-9, the J call TRBJ1-3; weak D call: TRBD1 (5 bases). V dropped 6 bases and J dropped 0 bases, with 6 bases sitting between them. The CDR3 extends over 13 amino acids. Germline CDR1 MNHGY, CDR2 SVAAGI. Here the CDR3 DNA reads TGTGCCAGCAGCAGGGACTCTGGAAACACCATATATTTT. Translated: CASSRDSGNTIYF.

V gene TRBV7-2 combines with J gene TRBJ2-3; tentatively, D is TRBD1 (6 bases). V was shortened by 5 bases and J by 0 bases, with 18 bases between the two germline ends. Per germline, CDR1 SGHTA and CDR2 FQGNSA. This CDR3 has 17 residues. As DNA, the CDR3 is TGTGCCAGCAGCGTCCGTGGGGGCGCGGTGAGCACAGATACGCAGTATTTT. This sequence encodes CASSVRGGAVSTDTQYF.

The chain has TRBV5-4 and TRBJ1-2; D uncertain. Trimming removed 0 bases from V and 4 bases from J, with 13 bases in between. The germline V gene has CDR1 SGHNT and CDR2 YYREEE (reference sequence). This CDR3 spans 15 amino acids. CDR3 DNA sequence: TGTGCCAGCAGCTTGGCTCCGGGTTCGGGCTATGGCTACACCTTC. Translating gives CASSLAPGSGYGYTF.

V usage is TRBV4-1 and J usage is TRBJ1-1; 7 positions agree with TRBD1. Germline V CDR1 and CDR2: MGHRA, YSYEKL. CDR3 size: 16 residues. With V trimmed by 0 bases and J by 1 base, 5 bases remained unmatched. CDR3 nucleotides: TGCGCCAGCAGCCAAGATCGTGGGACAGAGAACACTGAAGCTTTCTTT. Translation: CASSQDRGTENTEAFF.

This chain joins TRBV9 and TRBJ2-3, with D perhaps matching TRBD2 (5 bases). CDR1 is SGDLS, CDR2 YYNGEE, per germline. V was clipped by 1 base and J by 2 bases, with 11 bases between them. The CDR3 loop spans 15 amino acids. CDR3 sequence (DNA): TGTGCCAGCAGCGTAAATGGGCGGGCCACAGATACGCAGTATTTT. This gives the protein CASSVNGRATDTQYF.

The rearrangement uses TRBV12-2 and TRBJ1-4; TRBD1 reflects the table's D call only, with no check against the DNA. TRBV12-2 is a pseudogene segment. This CDR3 spans 19 amino acids. DNA of the CDR3: TGTGCAAGTCGCGCCGAGCCTCAGGGGGTGGAGGCCAGCGGAGAAAAACTGTTTTTT. This gives the protein CASRAEPQGVEASGEKLFF.

V and J are TRBV2 and TRBJ2-1, with 8 bases fitting TRBD2. The CDR3 sequence is 14 residues long. In germline, CDR1 is SNHLY, CDR2 FYNNEI. V gave up 5 bases and J gave up 2 bases; unmatched junction bases: 2. CDR3 loop: CASSRSGTYNEQFF. CDR3 sequence (DNA): TGTGCCAGCAGTCGTAGCGGGACCTACAATGAGCAGTTCTTC.

V usage is TRBV10-3 and J usage is TRBJ2-5; the D is unclear. The last part of the DNA fits TRBJ2-7 better; the J call may be wrong. Germline assignment: CDR1 ENHRY and CDR2 SYGVKD. The CDR3 consists of 11 residues. CDR3 protein: CAIRGLDEQYF. The CDR3 DNA reads TGTGCCATCAGGGGCTTGGACGAGCAGTACTTC.

The chain employs TRBV9 and TRBJ2-4; perhaps TRBD2 as D (6 bases). Germline CDR1 and CDR2: SGDLS and YYNGEE. The CDR3 loop spans 20 amino acids. V shed 0 bases and J shed 2 bases, with 24 bases lying between them. The CDR3 DNA sequence: TGTGCCAGCAGCGTAGTAGTGTCTGGCGGGGTCGGCGGAACCAAAAACATTCAGTACTTC. Protein sequence: CASSVVVSGGVGGTKNIQYF. Full variable domain (outside the CDR3, taken from reference TRBV9 and TRBJ2-4): DSGVTQTPKHLITATGQRVTLRCSPRSGDLSVYWYQQSLDQGLQFLIQYYNGEERAKGNILERFSAQQFPDLHSELNLSSLELGDSALYFCASSVVVSGGVGGTKNIQYFGAGTRLSVL.

The chain links TRBV7-2 to TRBJ2-7; TRBD2 might be the D (6 bases). The germline V and J ends were trimmed by 2 bases and 0 bases, with 8 bases remaining between them. The CDR3 extends over 14 amino acids. Germline loops: CDR1 SGHTA, CDR2 FQGNSA. Here the CDR3 reads CASSLLASSYEQYF. For the CDR3, the DNA is TGTGCCAGCAGCTTACTAGCGAGCTCCTACGAGCAGTACTTC.

This clone was counted only a few times. The V gene is TRBV20-1, the J gene TRBJ1-1; no reliable D call. Germline CDR1 reads DFQATT; CDR2 reads SNEGSKA (reference sequence). V was shortened by 8 bases and J by 1 base, with 8 bases between the two germline ends. The CDR3 runs 11 residues. The CDR3, as DNA: TGCAGTACACTGAAGAACACTGAAGCTTTCTTT. As protein: CSTLKNTEAFF.

V gene TRBV7-9 combines with J gene TRBJ1-1; D gene unclear. V was shortened by 0 bases and J by 2 bases, with 13 bases between the two germline ends. This CDR3 contains 16 residues. Germline assignment: CDR1 SEHNR and CDR2 FQNEAQ (reference sequence). The CDR3 sequence is CASSLAPGRANTEAFF. The CDR3 nucleotides are TGTGCCAGCAGCTTAGCGCCGGGTAGGGCCAACACTGAAGCTTTCTTT.

This chain joins TRBV7-8 and TRBJ1-4; 7 bases are shared with TRBD1. Germline trimming cut 5 bases from V and 2 bases from J; bases unmatched to any gene: 17. The germline V gene has CDR1 SGHVS and CDR2 FQNEAQ. The CDR3 has 19 amino acids. The CDR3 nucleotides read TGTGCCAGCAGCCAAATTAGGGTCTGGCAGGGGGGCACTAATGAAAAACTGTTTTTT. Translation gives CASSQIRVWQGGTNEKLFF.

The chain uses TRBV30 and TRBJ2-1; 10 nucleotides align to TRBD2. With V trimmed by 2 bases and J by 5 bases, 18 bases remained unmatched. This CDR3 is built from 19 residues. Germline V gene sequence: CDR1 GTSNPN, CDR2 SVGIG (reference sequence). The CDR3 loop reads CAWSTWYASGSVKNNEQFF. The CDR3 nucleotides read TGTGCCTGGAGTACGTGGTATGCTAGCGGGAGCGTGAAAAACAATGAGCAGTTCTTC.

This clone was found once. V and J are TRBV5-6 and TRBJ2-5, with 7 bases fitting TRBD2. Germline V CDR1 and CDR2: SGHDT, YYEEEE. There are 15 residues in the CDR3. V was pared by 1 base and J by 5 bases, with 8 bases of the junction left unmatched. CDR3 protein: CASSLSIRGVETQYF. As DNA, the CDR3 is TGTGCCAGCAGCTTGAGCATCCGGGGGGTTGAGACCCAGTACTTC.